The 9 T cell receptor beta chains below all came from one sample that was sequenced in a study of CXCR3-negative and CXCR3-positive naive CD8 T cells. Study-wide results and caveats: Hydrophobicity was higher for TRB CDR3s found in CXCR3-positive naive cells than in CXCR3-negative naive cells.

UMI-labeled 5' RACE TRB cDNA libraries were prepared from the cells. From its re-call of the 5' RACE reads, TCRdb lists each CDR3 protein once, without DNA. The specimen's table records about 56,000 distinct CDR3 sequences. These receptors have no identified antigens. The sample comprised naive CXCR3+ CD8+ T cells from blood. Subset noted: CD45RO-CCR7+CD27+CD95- naive CD8+ T cells expressing CXCR3 (TNR3+). Receptor source: a human donor in good health. Some clones in this sample may be carry-over from other donors' samples.

This CDR3 is CASSRAVENSNQPQHF. V and J are TRBV21-1 and TRBJ1-5. TRBV21-1 is labeled a pseudogene. This CDR3 is built from 16 residues.

The genes are TRBV28 and TRBJ1-1. Germline loops: CDR1 MDHEN, CDR2 SYDVKM. CDR3 size: 15 residues. The CDR3 here is CASSLEGEVNTEAFF.

The chain couples TRBV7-3 to TRBJ1-1; lacking DNA, the TRBD1 call made by TCRdb goes unchecked. This CDR3 contains 13 residues. Germline CDR1 reads SGHTA; CDR2 reads FQGTGA. The CDR3 protein is CASSQGVATEAFF.

The V and J genes are TRBV4-1 and TRBJ2-3. This CDR3 is 15 amino acids long. CDR1 is MGHRA and CDR2 is YSYEKL in the germline V gene. This chain's CDR3 is CASSQEPRPTDTQYF.

The CDR3: CSVEESGFETGELFF. The gene calls are TRBV29-1 and TRBJ2-2; as DNA is missing, the TRBD2 call by TCRdb cannot be tested. CDR3 length equals 15 residues. Looked up from germline, CDR1 is SQVTM and CDR2 is ANQGSEA.

The chain is built from TRBV6-6 and TRBJ1-5; TCRdb selects TRBD1, and the lack of DNA leaves this call unchecked. The CDR3 is made up of 12 amino acids. CDR1 and CDR2 (germline): MNHNY, SVGAGI (reference sequence). CDR3 sequence reads: CASSWGAQKTHF.

The J gene is TRBJ2-7, the V gene TRBV4-2; TCRdb proposes TRBD1, but this gene call is untestable without DNA. Germline CDR1 and CDR2: LGHNA and YNFKEQ. The CDR3 spans 15 residues. The CDR3 here is CASSQGSTGAYEQYF.

The chain carries TRBV12-3 or TRBV12-4 and TRBJ2-7; TCRdb outputs TRBD1, but without DNA this stays unchecked. The CDR3 sequence is 12 residues long. CDR3 sequence reads: CASRTGGYEQYF.

J is TRBJ2-1 and V is TRBV7-9; TCRdb proposes TRBD2, but this gene call is untestable without DNA. The CDR3 runs 15 residues. Germline values: CDR1 SEHNR, CDR2 FQNEAQ (reference sequence). The CDR3 reads CASSFAGGAVNEQFF.